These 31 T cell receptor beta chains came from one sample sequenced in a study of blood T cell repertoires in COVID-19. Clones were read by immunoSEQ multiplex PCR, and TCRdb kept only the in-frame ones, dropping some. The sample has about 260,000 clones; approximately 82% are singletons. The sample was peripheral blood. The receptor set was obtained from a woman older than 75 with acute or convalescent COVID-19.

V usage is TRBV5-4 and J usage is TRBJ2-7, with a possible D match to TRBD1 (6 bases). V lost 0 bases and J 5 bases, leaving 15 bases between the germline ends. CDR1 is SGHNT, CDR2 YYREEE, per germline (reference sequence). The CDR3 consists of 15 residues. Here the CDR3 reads CASSLGGQGRDEQYF. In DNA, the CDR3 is TGTGCCAGCAGCTTGGGGGGGCAGGGTCGTGACGAGCAGTACTTC. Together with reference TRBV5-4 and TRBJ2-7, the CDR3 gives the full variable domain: ETGVTQSPTHLIKTRGQQVTLRCSSQSGHNTVSWYQQALGQGPQFIFQYYREEENGRGNFPPRFSGLQFPNYSSELNVNALELDDSALYLCASSLGGQGRDEQYFGPGTRLTVT.

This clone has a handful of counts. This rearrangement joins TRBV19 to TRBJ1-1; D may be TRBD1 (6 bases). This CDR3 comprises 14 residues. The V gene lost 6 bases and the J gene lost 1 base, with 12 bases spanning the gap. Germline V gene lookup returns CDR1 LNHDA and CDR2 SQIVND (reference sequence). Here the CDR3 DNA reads TGTGCCAGTAGGATGGGACACCCGAACACTGAAGCTTTCTTT. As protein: CASRMGHPNTEAFF.

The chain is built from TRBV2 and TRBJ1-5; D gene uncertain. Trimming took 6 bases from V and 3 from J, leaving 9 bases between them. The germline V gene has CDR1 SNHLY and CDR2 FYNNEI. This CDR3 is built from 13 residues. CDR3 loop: CASRTGYNQPQHF. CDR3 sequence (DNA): TGTGCCAGCAGGACGGGGTACAATCAGCCCCAGCATTTT.

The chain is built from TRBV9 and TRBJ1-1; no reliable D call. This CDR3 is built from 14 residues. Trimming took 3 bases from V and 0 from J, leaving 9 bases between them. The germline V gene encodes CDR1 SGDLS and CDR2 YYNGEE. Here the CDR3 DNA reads TGTGCCAGCAGCGCGCAATGGCTGAACACTGAAGCTTTCTTT. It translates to CASSAQWLNTEAFF.

The CDR3 loop is CASSYREGKDTQYF. Here the CDR3 DNA reads TGTGCCAGCAGTTACCGGGAAGGGAAAGATACGCAGTATTTT. V is TRBV6-6 and J is TRBJ2-3, with a tentative D call TRBD2 (5 bases). V lost 2 bases and J lost 5, with 11 bases in between. This CDR3 is 14 amino acids long. In germline, CDR1 is MNHNY, CDR2 SVGAGI (reference sequence).

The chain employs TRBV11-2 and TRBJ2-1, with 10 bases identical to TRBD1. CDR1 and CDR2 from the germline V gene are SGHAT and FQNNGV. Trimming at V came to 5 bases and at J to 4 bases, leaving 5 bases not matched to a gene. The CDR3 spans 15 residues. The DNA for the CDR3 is TGTGCCAGCAGCAGGACAGGGGGAAATTACAATGAGCAGTTCTTC. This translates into CASSRTGGNYNEQFF.

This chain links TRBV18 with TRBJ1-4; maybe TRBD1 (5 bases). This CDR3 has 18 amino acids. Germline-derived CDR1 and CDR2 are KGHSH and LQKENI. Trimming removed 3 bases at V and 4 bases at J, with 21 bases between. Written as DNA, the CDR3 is TGTGCCAGCTCACCGACAAGCGGGGGTACCCTACTTAATGAAAAACTGTTTTTT. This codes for CASSPTSGGTLLNEKLFF. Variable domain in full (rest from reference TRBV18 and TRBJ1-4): NAGVMQNPRHLVRRRGQEARLRCSPMKGHSHVYWYRQLPEEGLKFMVYLQKENIIDESGMPKERFSAEFPKEGPSILRIQQVVRGDSAAYFCASSPTSGGTLLNEKLFFGSGTQLSVL.

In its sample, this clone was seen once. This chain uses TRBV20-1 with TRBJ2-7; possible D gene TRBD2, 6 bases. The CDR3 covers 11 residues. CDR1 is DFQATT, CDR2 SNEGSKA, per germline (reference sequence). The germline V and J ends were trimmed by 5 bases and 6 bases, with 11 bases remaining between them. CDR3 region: CSAPGVSEQYF. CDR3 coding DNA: TGCAGTGCTCCGGGGGTTAGCGAGCAGTACTTC.

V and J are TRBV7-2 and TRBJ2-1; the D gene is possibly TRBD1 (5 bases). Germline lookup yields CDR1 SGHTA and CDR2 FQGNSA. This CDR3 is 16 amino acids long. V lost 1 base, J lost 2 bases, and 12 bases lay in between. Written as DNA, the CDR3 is TGTGCCAGCAGCTTAGACAGGTCATCCCCCTACAATGAGCAGTTCTTC. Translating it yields CASSLDRSSPYNEQFF.

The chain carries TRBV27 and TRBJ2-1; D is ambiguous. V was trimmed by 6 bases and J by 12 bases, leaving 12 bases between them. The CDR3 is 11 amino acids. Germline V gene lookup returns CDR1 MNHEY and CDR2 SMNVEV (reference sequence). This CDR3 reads CASSSRYMQFF. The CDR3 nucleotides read TGTGCCAGCAGCTCCCGTTATATGCAGTTCTTC.

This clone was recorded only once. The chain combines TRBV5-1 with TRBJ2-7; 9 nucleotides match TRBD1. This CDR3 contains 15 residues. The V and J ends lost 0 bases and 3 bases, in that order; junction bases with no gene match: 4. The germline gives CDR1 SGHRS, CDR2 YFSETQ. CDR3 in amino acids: CASSLGTGDFYEQYF. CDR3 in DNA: TGCGCCAGCAGCTTGGGGACAGGGGATTTCTACGAGCAGTACTTC.

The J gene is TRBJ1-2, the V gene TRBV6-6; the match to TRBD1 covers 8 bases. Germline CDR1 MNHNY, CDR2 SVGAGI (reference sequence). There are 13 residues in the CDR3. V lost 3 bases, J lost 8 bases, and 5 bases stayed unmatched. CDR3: CASSYTQGAGYTF. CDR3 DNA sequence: TGTGCCAGCAGTTATACCCAGGGGGCAGGCTACACCTTC.

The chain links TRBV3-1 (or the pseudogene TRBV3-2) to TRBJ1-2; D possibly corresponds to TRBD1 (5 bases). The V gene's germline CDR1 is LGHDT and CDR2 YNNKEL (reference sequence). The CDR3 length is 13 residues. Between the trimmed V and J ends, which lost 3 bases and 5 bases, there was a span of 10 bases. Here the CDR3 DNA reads TGTGCCAGCAGCCATCTGCGACAGTATGGCTACACCTTC. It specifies CASSHLRQYGYTF.

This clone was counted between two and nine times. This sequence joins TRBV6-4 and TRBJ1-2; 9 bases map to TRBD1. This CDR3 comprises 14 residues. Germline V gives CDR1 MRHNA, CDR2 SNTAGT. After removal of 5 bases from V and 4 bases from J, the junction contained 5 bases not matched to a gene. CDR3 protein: CASSPTGGGYGYTF. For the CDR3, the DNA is TGTGCCAGCAGTCCGACAGGGGGAGGCTATGGCTACACCTTC.

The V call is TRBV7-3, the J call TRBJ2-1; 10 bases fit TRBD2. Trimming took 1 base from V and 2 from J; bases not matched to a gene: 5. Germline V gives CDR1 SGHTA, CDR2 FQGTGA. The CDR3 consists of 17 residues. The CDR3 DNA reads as TGTGCCAGCAGCTTAAATAGCGGGGGGACGCCCTACAATGAGCAGTTCTTC. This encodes CASSLNSGGTPYNEQFF.

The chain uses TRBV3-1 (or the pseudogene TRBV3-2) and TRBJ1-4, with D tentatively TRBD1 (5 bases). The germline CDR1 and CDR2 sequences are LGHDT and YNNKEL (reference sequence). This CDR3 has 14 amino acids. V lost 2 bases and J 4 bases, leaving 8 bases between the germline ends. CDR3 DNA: TGTGCCAGCAGCCAACGACAGCTTAATGAAAAACTGTTTTTT. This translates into CASSQRQLNEKLFF.

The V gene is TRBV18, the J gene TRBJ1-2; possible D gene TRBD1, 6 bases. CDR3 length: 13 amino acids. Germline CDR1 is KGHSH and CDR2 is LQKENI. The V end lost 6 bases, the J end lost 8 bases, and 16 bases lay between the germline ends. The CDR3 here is CASSQGQGIGYTF. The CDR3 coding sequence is TGTGCCAGCTCTCAGGGACAAGGGATAGGCTACACCTTC.

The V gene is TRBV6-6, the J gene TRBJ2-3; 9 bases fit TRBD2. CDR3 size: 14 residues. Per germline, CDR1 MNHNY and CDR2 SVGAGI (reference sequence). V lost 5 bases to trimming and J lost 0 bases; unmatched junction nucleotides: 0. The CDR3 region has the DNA TGTGCCAGCAGTACTAGCGGGAGCACAGATACGCAGTATTTT. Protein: CASSTSGSTDTQYF.

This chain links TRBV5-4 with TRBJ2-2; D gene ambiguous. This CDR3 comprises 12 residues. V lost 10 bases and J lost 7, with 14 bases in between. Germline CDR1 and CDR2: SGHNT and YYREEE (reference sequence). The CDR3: CAVSGLFGELFF. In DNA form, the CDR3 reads TGTGCCGTTTCGGGTCTTTTCGGGGAGCTGTTTTTT.

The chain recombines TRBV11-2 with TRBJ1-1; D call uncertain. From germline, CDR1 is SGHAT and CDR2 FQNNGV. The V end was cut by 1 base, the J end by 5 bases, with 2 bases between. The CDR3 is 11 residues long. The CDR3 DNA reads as TGTGCCAGCAGCTTAGCGACTGAAGCTTTCTTT. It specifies CASSLATEAFF.

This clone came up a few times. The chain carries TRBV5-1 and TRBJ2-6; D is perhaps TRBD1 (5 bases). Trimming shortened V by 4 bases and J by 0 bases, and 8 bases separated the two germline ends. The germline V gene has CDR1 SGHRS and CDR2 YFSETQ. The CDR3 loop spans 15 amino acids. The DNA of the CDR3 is TGCGCCAGCAGCCCGACAGTCTCTGGGGCCAACGTCCTGACTTTC. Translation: CASSPTVSGANVLTF.

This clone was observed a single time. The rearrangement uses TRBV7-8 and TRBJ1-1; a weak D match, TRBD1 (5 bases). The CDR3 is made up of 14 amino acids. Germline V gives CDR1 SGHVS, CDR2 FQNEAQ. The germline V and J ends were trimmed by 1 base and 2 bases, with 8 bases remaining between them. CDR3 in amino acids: CASSLGRGNTEAFF. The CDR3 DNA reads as TGTGCCAGCAGCTTAGGTAGGGGTAACACTGAAGCTTTCTTT. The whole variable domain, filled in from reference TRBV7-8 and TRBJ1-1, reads GAGVSQSPRYKVAKRGQDVALRCDPISGHVSLFWYQQALGQGPEFLTYFQNEAQLDKSGLPSDRFFAERPEGSVSTLKIQRTQQEDSAVYLCASSLGRGNTEAFFGQGTRLTVV.

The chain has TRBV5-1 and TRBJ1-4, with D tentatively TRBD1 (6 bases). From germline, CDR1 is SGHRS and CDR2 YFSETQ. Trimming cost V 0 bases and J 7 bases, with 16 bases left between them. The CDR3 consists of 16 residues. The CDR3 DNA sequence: TGCGCCAGCAGCTTGGGAGGATCAGGGGCGGCTGAAAAACTGTTTTTT. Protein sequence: CASSLGGSGAAEKLFF. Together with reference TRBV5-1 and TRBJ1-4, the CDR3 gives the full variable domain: KAGVTQTPRYLIKTRGQQVTLSCSPISGHRSVSWYQQTPGQGLQFLFEYFSETQRNKGNFPGRFSGRQFSNSRSEMNVSTLELGDSALYLCASSLGGSGAAEKLFFGSGTQLSVL.

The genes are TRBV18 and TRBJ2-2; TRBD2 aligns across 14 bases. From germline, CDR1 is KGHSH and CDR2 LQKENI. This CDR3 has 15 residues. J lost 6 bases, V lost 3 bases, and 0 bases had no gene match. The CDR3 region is CASSPTSGRAGELFF. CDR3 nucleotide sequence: TGTGCCAGCTCACCGACTAGCGGGAGGGCCGGGGAGCTGTTTTTT.

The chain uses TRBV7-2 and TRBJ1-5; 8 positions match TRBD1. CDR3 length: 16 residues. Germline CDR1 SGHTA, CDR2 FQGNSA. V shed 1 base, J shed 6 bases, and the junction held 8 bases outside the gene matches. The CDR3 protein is CASSLGLQGVSQPQHF. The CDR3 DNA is TGTGCCAGCAGCTTAGGCCTACAGGGGGTGAGTCAGCCCCAGCATTTT.

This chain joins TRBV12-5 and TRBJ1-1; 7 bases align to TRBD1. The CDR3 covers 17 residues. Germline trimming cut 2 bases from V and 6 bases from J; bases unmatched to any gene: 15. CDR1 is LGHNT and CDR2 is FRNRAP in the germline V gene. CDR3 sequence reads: CASGLIPPGQSLAEAFF. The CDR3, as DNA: TGTGCTAGTGGTTTGATCCCCCCGGGACAGTCGTTAGCTGAAGCTTTCTTT.

The CDR3 bases are TGTGCCAGCAGTTCGGGGGGGCCCTACAATGAGCAGTTCTTC. It yields the protein CASSSGGPYNEQFF. The chain couples TRBV28 to TRBJ2-1, with 8 bases identical to TRBD2. J lost 2 bases, V lost 4 bases, and 1 base had no gene match. CDR1 and CDR2 from the germline V gene are MDHEN and SYDVKM. The CDR3 loop spans 14 amino acids. The whole variable domain, filled in from reference TRBV28 and TRBJ2-1, reads DVKVTQSSRYLVKRTGEKVFLECVQDMDHENMFWYRQDPGLGLRLIYFSYDVKMKEKGDIPEGYSVSREKKERFSLILESASTNQTSMYLCASSSGGPYNEQFFGPGTRLTVL.

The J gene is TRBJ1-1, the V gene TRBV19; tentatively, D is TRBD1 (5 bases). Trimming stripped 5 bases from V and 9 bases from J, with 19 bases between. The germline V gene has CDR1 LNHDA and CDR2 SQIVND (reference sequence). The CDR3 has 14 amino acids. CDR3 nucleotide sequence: TGTGCCAGTAGTCCACTCGGCGGGGACCTACAAGCTTTCTTT. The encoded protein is CASSPLGGDLQAFF.

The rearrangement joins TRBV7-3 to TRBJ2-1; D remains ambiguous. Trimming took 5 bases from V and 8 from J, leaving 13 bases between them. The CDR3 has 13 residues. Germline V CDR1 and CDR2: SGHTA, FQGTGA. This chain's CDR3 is CASSVLGVHEQFF. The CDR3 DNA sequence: TGTGCCAGCAGCGTCCTGGGCGTGCATGAGCAGTTCTTC. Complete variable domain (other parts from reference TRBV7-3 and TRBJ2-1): GAGVSQTPSNKVTEKGKYVELRCDPISGHTALYWYRQSLGQGPEFLIYFQGTGAADDSGLPNDRFFAVRPEGSVSTLKIQRTERGDSAVYLCASSVLGVHEQFFGPGTRLTVL.

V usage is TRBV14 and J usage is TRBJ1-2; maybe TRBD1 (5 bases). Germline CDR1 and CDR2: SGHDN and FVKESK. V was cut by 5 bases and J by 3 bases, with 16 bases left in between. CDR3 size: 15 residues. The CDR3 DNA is TGTGCCAGCAGCAACCAAGTGGGGCTCGACTATGGCTACACCTTC. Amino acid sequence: CASSNQVGLDYGYTF. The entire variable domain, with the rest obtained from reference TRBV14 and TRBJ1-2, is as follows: EAGVTQFPSHSVIEKGQTVTLRCDPISGHDNLYWYRRVMGKEIKFLLHFVKESKQDESGMPNNRFLAERTGGTYSTLKVQPAELEDSGVYFCASSNQVGLDYGYTFGSGTRLTVV.

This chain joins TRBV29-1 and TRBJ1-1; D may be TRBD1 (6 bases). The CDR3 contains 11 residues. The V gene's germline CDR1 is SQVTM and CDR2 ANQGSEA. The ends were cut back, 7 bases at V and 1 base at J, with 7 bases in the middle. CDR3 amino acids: CSAQGNTEAFF. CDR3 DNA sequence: TGCAGCGCACAGGGGAACACTGAAGCTTTCTTT.